This T cell receptor beta chain derives from a study of T-cell reconstitution after alpha-beta-depleted transplantation in children. Study-wide results and caveats: Some patients' high day-60 TCRbeta diversity was attributed to recipient cells surviving conditioning. Counts and diversity of T cells one year after transplant came mostly from newly produced T cells. Approximately two months post-transplant, alpha-beta T cells reportedly originated from several hundred expanded graft clones.

Comment on this clonotype: Its antigen is not identified.

Looked up from germline, CDR1 is SEHNR and CDR2 is FQNEAQ (reference sequence). The CDR3 is 17 amino acids. Losses at the gene ends were 4 bases for V and 1 base for J; bases not matched to a gene: 8. Unique molecular identifiers featured in how the TCRbeta library was prepared. TCRdb re-called the PCR reads through MiXCR, storing one row per CDR3 protein. The sample has around 490,000 distinct CDR3 sequences; roughly 10% are singletons. The sequences come from PBMCs, mostly from graft donor cells, collected 180 days after TCRalphabeta/CD19-depleted stem cell transplant. This TCR derives from a female patient younger than 10 who had a stem cell transplant for aplastic anemia, so the T cells may come from the graft donor. This chain uses TRBV7-9 with TRBJ2-1, with TRBD1 matching over 9 bases. In DNA form, the CDR3 reads TGTGCCAGCAGCTCCAGATCGGGACAGGGTTCCTACAATGAGCAGTTCTTC. This codes for CASSSRSGQGSYNEQFF.